The 13 T cell receptor beta chains reported below all come from one sample, sequenced in a study of technical replicates of blood from several donors (dated by TCRdb to 2016 to 2017). Library preparation used the immunoSEQ multiplex PCR assay. TCRdb holds this immuneACCESS table with in-frame rearrangements only. Some clones are missing; in checked studies, unresolved V genes explain under half, and the rest has no known cause. The sample records tens of thousands of clones, 80% to 95% of which are singletons. The ten largest clones capture roughly 0.33% of the sample. Sample: T cells isolated from PBMCs. The receptors here all came from a human donor in good health.

This clone was detected once. The J gene is TRBJ2-1, the V gene TRBV30; 12 nucleotides match TRBD2. The germline V gene has CDR1 GTSNPN and CDR2 SVGIG (reference sequence). With 1 base clipped from V and 3 bases from J, the junction kept 1 base outside the gene matches. The CDR3 is made up of 15 amino acids. The CDR3 loop is CAWSGLAGVYNEQFF. The DNA of the CDR3 is TGTGCCTGGAGTGGACTAGCGGGAGTCTACAATGAGCAGTTCTTC.

The V gene is TRBV28, the J gene TRBJ2-6; TRBD1 aligns across 7 bases. Germline V CDR1 and CDR2: MDHEN, SYDVKM. With 3 bases clipped from V and 0 bases from J, the junction kept 8 bases outside the gene matches. The CDR3 sequence is 18 residues long. CDR3 loop: CASSFFGQVHSGANVLTF. CDR3 in DNA: TGTGCCAGCAGTTTCTTCGGACAGGTGCACTCTGGGGCCAACGTCCTGACTTTC.

The V gene is TRBV4-2, the J gene TRBJ2-5; 8 bases are a match to TRBD1. The CDR3 runs to 14 residues. J gave up 5 bases and V 1 base, and 3 bases lay outside the gene matches. Germline V CDR1 and CDR2: LGHNA, YNFKEQ. This chain's CDR3 is CASSQAGGRETQYF. CDR3 bases: TGTGCCAGCAGCCAAGCAGGGGGCCGGGAGACCCAGTACTTC.

The chain recombines TRBV7-8 with TRBJ1-1; D not certain. Trimming stripped 3 bases from V and 1 base from J, with 6 bases between. Per the germline V gene, CDR1 is SGHVS and CDR2 is FQNEAQ. The CDR3 is made up of 13 amino acids. Here the CDR3 reads CASSLGRNTEAFF. CDR3 nucleotide sequence: TGTGCCAGCAGCTTGGGGAGGAACACTGAAGCTTTCTTT. Full variable domain (missing parts from reference TRBV7-8 and TRBJ1-1): GAGVSQSPRYKVAKRGQDVALRCDPISGHVSLFWYQQALGQGPEFLTYFQNEAQLDKSGLPSDRFFAERPEGSVSTLKIQRTQQEDSAVYLCASSLGRNTEAFFGQGTRLTVV.

The rearrangement joins TRBV27 to TRBJ2-7; TRBD1 matches at 10 bases. The CDR3 sequence is 15 residues long. The trim removed 6 bases at V and 6 bases at J, leaving 11 bases unmatched. The germline V gene encodes CDR1 MNHEY and CDR2 SMNVEV (reference sequence). The CDR3 region is CASRPTGTGVIEQYF. DNA of the CDR3: TGTGCCAGCAGACCTACCGGGACAGGGGTAATCGAGCAGTACTTC.

This chain joins TRBV18 and TRBJ1-1; D possibly corresponds to TRBD1 (5 bases). The germline V gene encodes CDR1 KGHSH and CDR2 LQKENI. V gave up 1 base and J gave up 6 bases, with 18 bases separating them. The CDR3 consists of 16 residues. CDR3 sequence reads: CASSPRDSSPLSEAFF. As DNA, the CDR3 is TGTGCCAGCTCACCACGAGACAGCAGCCCGCTATCTGAAGCTTTCTTT.

This chain links TRBV18 with TRBJ2-1; D is perhaps TRBD1 (5 bases). V lost 3 bases and J lost 0, with 15 bases in between. CDR3 size: 17 residues. Germline V gene lookup returns CDR1 KGHSH and CDR2 LQKENI. The CDR3 reads CASSPTTDSSSYNEQFF. Here the CDR3 DNA reads TGTGCCAGCTCACCGACGACAGATTCGAGCTCCTACAATGAGCAGTTCTTC.

The CDR3 sequence: CAISAPGQGRETQYF. The CDR3 DNA is TGTGCCATCAGTGCACCGGGACAGGGAAGAGAGACCCAGTACTTC. This rearrangement joins TRBV10-3 to TRBJ2-5; 9 bases line up with TRBD1. Germline CDR1 is ENHRY and CDR2 is SYGVKD. V was clipped by 4 bases and J by 4 bases; unmatched bases: 7. This CDR3 is 15 amino acids long.

The chain is built from TRBV9 and TRBJ1-3; D is unresolved. The CDR3 runs 15 residues. The V end lost 4 bases, the J end lost 0 bases, and 11 bases lay between the germline ends. Per the germline V gene, CDR1 is SGDLS and CDR2 is YYNGEE. The CDR3 is CASSTRGVSGNTIYF. The CDR3, as DNA: TGTGCCAGCAGCACGCGGGGAGTCTCTGGAAACACCATATATTTT.

The chain combines TRBV13 with TRBJ1-1; D perhaps matches TRBD1 (5 bases). This CDR3 spans 12 amino acids. Germline CDR1 reads PRHDT; CDR2 reads FYEKMQ (reference sequence). The ends were cut back, 5 bases at V and 11 bases at J, with 15 bases in the middle. Here the CDR3 DNA reads TGTGCCAGCAGCCGGGGGGGAAAGGCCGCTTTCTTT. Translation: CASSRGGKAAFF.

The genes are TRBV7-3 and TRBJ2-1, with D possibly being TRBD1 (5 bases). V shed 4 bases and J shed 6 bases, with 19 bases lying between them. The CDR3 runs 16 residues. The germline V gene has CDR1 SGHTA and CDR2 FQGTGA. The DNA of the CDR3 is TGTGCCAGCAGCTCAAACGGCCGATTTCAGGGCAATGAGCAGTTCTTC. This sequence encodes CASSSNGRFQGNEQFF.

The rearrangement uses TRBV14 and TRBJ2-7; D perhaps matches TRBD1 (6 bases). This CDR3 is built from 12 residues. Germline V gene lookup returns CDR1 SGHDN and CDR2 FVKESK. Trimming pared 5 bases from V and 6 bases from J, leaving 11 bases between. The CDR3 nucleotides read TGTGCCAGCAGCTCCCACAGGGTCGAGCAGTACTTC. Translated: CASSSHRVEQYF.

The chain couples TRBV27 to TRBJ2-2, with D uncertain. V dropped 2 bases and J dropped 5 bases, with 6 bases sitting between them. The CDR3 totals 13 residues. In germline, CDR1 is MNHEY, CDR2 SMNVEV (reference sequence). The CDR3 sequence is CASSLARTGELFF. The CDR3 DNA follows: TGTGCCAGCAGTTTAGCTAGGACCGGGGAGCTGTTTTTT.